This T cell receptor (beta chain) was sequenced for a study of shared clonotypes between healthy human individuals. For the study at large: Three plates each covered CD4 naive and memory; CD8 naive two, CD8 memory one.

Germline V lookup: CDR1 MDHEN, CDR2 SYDVKM. The CDR3 spans 14 residues. The V segment lost 5 bases and the J segment 5 bases; nucleotides outside the gene matches: 8. Genomic DNA (from each subset) was split evenly across several immunoSEQ plates. Using immunoSEQ multiplex PCR, the repertoire was profiled, and TCRdb retains in-frame clones only, with some absent. The data contain some 2,500,000 clones, 93% of them singletons. CD45RA-negative memory and CD45RA+ naive subsets were split from the CD4+ cells. The chain has TRBV28 and TRBJ2-7, with 8 positions matching TRBD2. The sample was naive CD4+ T cells from PBMCs. As for subset: CD45RA+ positively selected. This receptor was obtained from a man in his late teens or twenties in good health. Some clones in this sample may be carry-over from other donors' samples. The CDR3 nucleotides read TGTGCCAGCAGTCCGGGACTAGTTACCCACGAGCAGTACTTC. Amino acids: CASSPGLVTHEQYF. Drawing the rest from reference TRBV28 and TRBJ2-7, the complete variable domain is DVKVTQSSRYLVKRTGEKVFLECVQDMDHENMFWYRQDPGLGLRLIYFSYDVKMKEKGDIPEGYSVSREKKERFSLILESASTNQTSMYLCASSPGLVTHEQYFGPGTRLTVT.